The rows below give T cell receptor beta chains drawn from one sample of a study of blood T cells in healthy people across ages. MiXCR, applied by TCRdb to the 5' RACE reads, yields one record per CDR3 protein. The data hold some 1.1 million distinct CDR3 sequences, with around two fifths observed a single time. Sequencing was done on a sample of blood. The origin of the receptors is a man between 18 and 35 years old in good health. The CDR3 runs from the conserved cysteine through the conserved F or W. The D gene is left open where the match is weak. Some rows mark clone size as missing; the rest say once, few, many or name a class of expanded clone.

TRBV27	TRBJ1-2	few	-	CASSSLLPRYGYTF	TGTGCCAGCAGCTCGCTACTCCCCCGCTATGGCTACACCTTC
TRBV7-9	TRBJ1-5	few	-	CASSLAADNQPQHF	TGTGCCAGCAGCTTAGCGGCAGACAATCAGCCCCAGCATTTT
TRBV20-1	TRBJ1-1	-	-	CSARDLGRGNTEAFF	TGCAGTGCTAGAGATCTTGGGCGGGGTAACACTGAAGCTTTCTTT
TRBV12-3/TRBV12-4	TRBJ1-5	few	-	CASSLVGDRNQPQHF	TGTGCCAGCAGTTTAGTTGGTGACAGAAATCAGCCCCAGCATTTT
TRBV11-1	TRBJ2-1	-	-	CASSPLRRANNEQFF	TGTGCCAGCAGCCCCCTTCGGAGGGCGAACAATGAGCAGTTCTTC
TRBV2	TRBJ2-4	few	TRBD2	CASSDQRGVNIQYF	TGTGCCAGCAGTGATCAGCGGGGGGTAAACATTCAGTACTTC
TRBV28	TRBJ1-2	-	-	CASSLNRHGYTF	TGTGCCAGCAGTTTAAATCGGCATGGCTACACCTTC
TRBV20-1	TRBJ2-3	few	TRBD2	CSARASGGLTDTQYF	TGCAGTGCTAGAGCTAGCGGGGGCCTCACAGATACGCAGTATTTT
TRBV2	TRBJ1-5	-	-	CATKRGDSNNQPQHF	TGTGCCACCAAGCGGGGGGATTCAAACAATCAGCCCCAGCATTTT
TRBV20-1	TRBJ1-5	few	TRBD1	CSGQGGSNQPQHF	TGCAGTGGACAGGGTGGTAGCAATCAGCCCCAGCATTTT
TRBV7-2	TRBJ1-6	-	TRBD1	CASSLVGRQGLRYNSPLHF	TGTGCCAGCAGCTTAGTGGGGCGACAGGGACTTCGGTATAATTCACCCCTCCACTTT
TRBV20-1	TRBJ1-4	-	-	CSVSRLATNEKLFF	TGCAGTGTCAGCAGGCTTGCAACTAATGAAAAACTGTTTTTT
TRBV7-8	TRBJ1-4	-	-	CASSAQATNEKLFF	TGTGCCAGCAGCGCTCAGGCAACTAATGAAAAACTGTTTTTT
TRBV5-1	TRBJ1-2	few	TRBD1	CASSYGTGNGYTF	TGTGCCAGCAGTTATGGGACAGGGAATGGCTACACCTTC
TRBV12-5	TRBJ2-3	-	TRBD2	CASGLVRASGGYTDTQYF	TGTGCTAGTGGTTTGGTACGGGCTAGCGGGGGGTACACAGATACGCAGTATTTT